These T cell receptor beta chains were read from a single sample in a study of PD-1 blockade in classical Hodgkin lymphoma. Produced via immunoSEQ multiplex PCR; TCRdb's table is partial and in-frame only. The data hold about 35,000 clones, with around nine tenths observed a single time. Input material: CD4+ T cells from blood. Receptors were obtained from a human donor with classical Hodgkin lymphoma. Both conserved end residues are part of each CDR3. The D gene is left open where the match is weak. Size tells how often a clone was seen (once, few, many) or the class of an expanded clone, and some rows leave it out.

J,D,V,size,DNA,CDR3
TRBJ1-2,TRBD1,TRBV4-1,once,TGCGCCAGCAGCCACCCCGAGGGGGCTGGCTACACCTTC,CASSHPEGAGYTF
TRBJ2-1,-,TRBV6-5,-,TGTGCCAGCAGTTACTCACGGGGCCAGGGCAGCAATGAGCAGTTCTTC,CASSYSRGQGSNEQFF
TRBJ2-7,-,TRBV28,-,TGTGCCAGCTGGGACGAAAACTACGAGCAGTACTTC,CASWDENYEQYF
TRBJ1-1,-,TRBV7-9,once,TGTGCCAGCAGCCGTCCAACGGAGTGGGGGGGGCGCGGCACTGAAGCTTTCTTT,CASSRPTEWGGRGTEAFF
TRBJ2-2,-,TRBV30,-,TGTGCCTGGAGTGTACAAGGGCGGGAGCTGTTTTTT,CAWSVQGRELFF
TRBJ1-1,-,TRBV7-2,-,TGTGCCAGCAGCTTAGTAGGCCGGCTGAACACTGAAGCTTTCTTT,CASSLVGRLNTEAFF
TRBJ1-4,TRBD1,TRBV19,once,TGTGCCAGTAGTATGGGACAGAATAATGAAAAACTGTTTTTT,CASSMGQNNEKLFF
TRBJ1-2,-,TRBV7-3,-,TGTGCCAGCAGCCAAGGGGGACAACGTCGGTATGGCTACACCTTC,CASSQGGQRRYGYTF
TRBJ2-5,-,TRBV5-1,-,TGCGCCAGCAGCTTTTCGGGCGGGCAAGAGACCCAGTACTTC,CASSFSGGQETQYF
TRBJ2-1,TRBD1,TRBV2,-,TGTGCCAGCAGCGCTACGGGGACAGGGGTCGGTTACAATGAGCAGTTCTTC,CASSATGTGVGYNEQFF
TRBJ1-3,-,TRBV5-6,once,TGTGCCAGCAGCTTGGGACAGATCTCCACCGGAAACACCATATATTTT,CASSLGQISTGNTIYF
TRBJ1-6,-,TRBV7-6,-,TGTGCCAGCAGCTTAAGGGGTGATTCACCCCTCCACTTT,CASSLRGDSPLHF
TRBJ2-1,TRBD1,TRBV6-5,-,TGTGCCAGCAGATCCACAGGGGATGAGCAGTTCTTC,CASRSTGDEQFF
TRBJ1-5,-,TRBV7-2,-,TGTGCCAGCAGCCCCTACAATCAGCCCCAGCATTTT,CASSPYNQPQHF
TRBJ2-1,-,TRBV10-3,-,TGTGCCATCCAGGGGGGCCGGGACCAAGGAAACAATGAGCAGTTCTTC,CAIQGGRDQGNNEQFF
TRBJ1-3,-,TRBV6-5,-,TGTGCCAGCAGAGAGACAGCGGTGAACACCATATATTTT,CASRETAVNTIYF
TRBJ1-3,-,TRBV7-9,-,TGTGCCAGCAGCTTGGACGAGACCATATATTTT,CASSLDETIYF
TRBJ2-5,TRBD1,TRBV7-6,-,TGTGCCAGCAGCCCGGGGACAGCTTTTGGGCAGACCCAGTACTTC,CASSPGTAFGQTQYF
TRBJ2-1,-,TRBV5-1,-,TGCGCCAGCAGCTTGGGCCTCGTCAAGATCAATGAGCAGTTCTTC,CASSLGLVKINEQFF
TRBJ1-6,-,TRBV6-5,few,TGTGCCAGCAAAGGGGCGAATTCACCCCTCCACTTT,CASKGANSPLHF
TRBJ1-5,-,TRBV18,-,TGTGCCAGCTCACCGTCGGGGACCGGGCAGCCCCAGCATTTT,CASSPSGTGQPQHF
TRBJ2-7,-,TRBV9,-,TGTGCCAGCAGCCCCCGGGGCATGGGAGGATACGAGCAGTACTTC,CASSPRGMGGYEQYF
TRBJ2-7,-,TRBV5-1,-,TGCGCCAGCAGCCTGGAGTACGAGCAGTACTTC,CASSLEYEQYF
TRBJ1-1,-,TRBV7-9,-,TGTGCCAGCAGCGCCCAGGGGCTGAACACTGAAGCTTTCTTT,CASSAQGLNTEAFF
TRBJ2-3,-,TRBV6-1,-,TGTGCCAGCACAAAGACCGGCACAGATACGCAGTATTTT,CASTKTGTDTQYF
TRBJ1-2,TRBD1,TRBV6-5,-,TGTGCCAGCAGCCCCGGGACAGGGGAGGGCTACACCTTC,CASSPGTGEGYTF
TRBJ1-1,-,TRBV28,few,TGTGCCAGCGGGTATCACCAAGCTTTCTTT,CASGYHQAFF
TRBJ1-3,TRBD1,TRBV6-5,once,TGTGCCACACGTGGACAGGGCCGCTCTGGAAACACCATATATTTT,CATRGQGRSGNTIYF
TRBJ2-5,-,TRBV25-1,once,TGTGCCAGCAGTGGTCCAGGTGGAGGCCGGGGAGAGACCCAGTACTTC,CASSGPGGGRGETQYF
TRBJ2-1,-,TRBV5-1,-,TGCGCCAGCAGCTTGGACACCGCCAATGAGCAGTTCTTC,CASSLDTANEQFF
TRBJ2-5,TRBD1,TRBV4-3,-,TGCGCCAGCAGCCAAGGGCAGGGGGTCGCCGGACAAGAGACCCAGTACTTC,CASSQGQGVAGQETQYF
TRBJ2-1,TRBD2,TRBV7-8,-,TGTGCCAGCAGCACTAGCGGGTCTTACAATGAGCAGTTCTTC,CASSTSGSYNEQFF
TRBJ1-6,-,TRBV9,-,TGTGCCAGCAGCCCCCGGTCGGGTGGGAATTCACCCCTCCACTTT,CASSPRSGGNSPLHF
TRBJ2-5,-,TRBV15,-,TGTGCCACAAAAACGCGCGGCCAAGAGACCCAGTACTTC,CATKTRGQETQYF
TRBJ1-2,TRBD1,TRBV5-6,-,TGTGCCAGCAGGGCAGGGGGATCTTATGGCTACACCTTC,CASRAGGSYGYTF
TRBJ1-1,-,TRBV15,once,TGTGCCACCAGGGTCCGGCAGTTGAACACTGAAGCTTTCTTT,CATRVRQLNTEAFF
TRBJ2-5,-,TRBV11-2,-,TGTGCCAGCAGCTTAGAGATTCGGGGAGGAGAGACCCAGTACTTC,CASSLEIRGGETQYF
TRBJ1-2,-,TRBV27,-,TGTGCCAGCAGTCCCACCGTTGGGAGGGCTGCTAACTATGGCTACACCTTC,CASSPTVGRAANYGYTF